The 23 T cell receptor beta chains below all came from one sample that was sequenced in a study of blood T cells in healthy people across ages (dated by TCRdb to the mid-2010s). To prepare the library, 5' RACE was applied. The data were produced on an Illumina HiSeq 2500. A second PCR of roughly 6 to 11 cycles was run with a J-beta primer mix and a sample-barcoded 5' primer. TCRdb trimmed the raw reads at Q25, called clones with MiXCR and kept productive beta chains. Here each entry gathers all rows of one CDR3 protein and keeps the most common genes and DNA. The table for this sample lists approximately 880,000 distinct CDR3 sequences; about 48% of them were counted only once. The top ten hold around 15% of the sample. Sequences were obtained from blood. These TCRs come from a man younger than 40 in good health.

This chain connects TRBV28 to TRBJ1-1; D not certain. This CDR3 contains 12 residues. V was cut by 6 bases and J by 4 bases, with 9 bases left in between. Germline CDR1 reads MDHEN; CDR2 reads SYDVKM. The DNA of the CDR3 is TGTGCCAGCAGCAAAGGTGGCACTGAAGCTTTCTTT. It yields the protein CASSKGGTEAFF.

The V and J genes are TRBV3-1 and TRBJ2-3; TRBD2 matches at 7 bases. The germline V gene encodes CDR1 LGHDT and CDR2 YNNKEL (reference sequence). V was pared by 1 base and J by 2 bases, with 9 bases of the junction left unmatched. This CDR3 region has 17 residues. The CDR3 reads CASSQGSGGGDTDTQYF. CDR3 in DNA: TGTGCCAGCAGCCAAGGAAGCGGCGGGGGAGACACAGATACGCAGTATTTT.

The chain uses TRBV10-3 and TRBJ2-5; D is ambiguous. Trimming left V 7 bases short and J 3 bases short, with 12 bases between. The CDR3 has 13 residues. Germline V gives CDR1 ENHRY, CDR2 SYGVKD. The CDR3 loop is CAITNDREETQYF. In nucleotides, the CDR3 is TGTGCCATCACCAACGATAGAGAAGAGACCCAGTACTTC.

This clonotype was seen a few times. This chain connects TRBV25-1 to TRBJ1-4, with unresolved D. Per germline, CDR1 MGHDK and CDR2 SYGVNS. The CDR3 runs to 13 residues. Trimming pared 4 bases from V and 5 bases from J, leaving 8 bases between. DNA of the CDR3: TGTGCCAGCAGTGTTCCTGGGAATGAAAAACTGTTTTTT. It codes for CASSVPGNEKLFF.

Notes on this clonotype: Germline is not matched at one junction end, which may reflect a read error. The CDR3 nucleotides read TGCGCCGGCAGAGACAGGAGGCCCTCGAACACCGGGGAGCTGTTTTTT. Amino acids: CAGRDRRPSNTGELFF. The chain couples TRBV5-1 to TRBJ2-2; perhaps TRBD1 as D (6 bases). The length of the CDR3 is 16 residues. Looked up from germline, CDR1 is SGHRS and CDR2 is YFSETQ.

This CDR3 reads CASSGPVGGTSGTDTQYF. DNA of the CDR3: TGTGCCAGCAGCGGCCCGGTGGGGGGGACCTCAGGCACAGATACGCAGTATTTT. The chain joins TRBV9 to TRBJ2-3; TRBD2 agrees at 7 bases. This CDR3 has 18 amino acids. V shed 3 bases and J 1 base; nucleotides not matched to a gene: 14. Germline CDR1 reads SGDLS; CDR2 reads YYNGEE. Using reference TRBV9 and TRBJ2-3 for the parts outside the CDR3, the full variable domain is DSGVTQTPKHLITATGQRVTLRCSPRSGDLSVYWYQQSLDQGLQFLIQYYNGEERAKGNILERFSAQQFPDLHSELNLSSLELGDSALYFCASSGPVGGTSGTDTQYFGPGTRLTVL.

CDR3 sequence reads: CASRLFRETINYGYTF. The DNA for the CDR3 is TGTGCCAGCAGACTTTTTAGAGAGACGATTAACTATGGCTACACCTTC. This chain uses TRBV5-6 with TRBJ1-2; D not certain. This CDR3 contains 16 residues. Trimming shortened V by 5 bases and J by 1 base, and 18 bases separated the two germline ends. Germline V gene sequence: CDR1 SGHDT, CDR2 YYEEEE.

V is TRBV6-6 and J is TRBJ1-6, with D tentatively TRBD1 (6 bases). CDR1 is MNHNY and CDR2 is SVGAGI in the germline V gene (reference sequence). V dropped 0 bases and J dropped 4 bases, with 19 bases sitting between them. The CDR3 has 19 amino acids. Written as DNA, the CDR3 is TGTGCCAGCAGTTACTCGGGAAGGGGGGCGGGGGGTTATAATTCACCCCTCCACTTT. It specifies CASSYSGRGAGGYNSPLHF.

In this sample, this clonotype turned up many times. The chain uses TRBV20-1 and TRBJ2-1; perhaps TRBD2 as D (5 bases). With 4 bases removed from V and 10 bases from J, the gap between germline ends came to 23 bases. CDR3 length: 15 residues. Germline CDR1 is DFQATT and CDR2 is SNEGSKA (reference sequence). The CDR3 coding sequence is TGCAGTGCTATTCCCAGCGGTCTCCCATGGTGGGAGCAGTTCTTC. This translates into CSAIPSGLPWWEQFF.

Concerning this clonotype: At one of its ends the junction is not consistent with the germline gene, which may arise from a read error. The genes are TRBV5-1 and TRBJ2-5; D is ambiguous. The CDR3 is made up of 15 amino acids. The V gene's germline CDR1 is SGHRS and CDR2 YFSETQ. The CDR3: CAGSLDPWSQETQYF. The CDR3 coding sequence is TGCGCCGGCAGCTTGGATCCCTGGAGCCAAGAGACCCAGTACTTC.

The chain employs TRBV9 and TRBJ2-5; 7 bases are a match to TRBD1. Trimming took 4 bases from V and 4 from J; bases not matched to a gene: 10. CDR3 size: 15 residues. The germline gives CDR1 SGDLS, CDR2 YYNGEE. CDR3 nucleotide sequence: TGTGCCAGCAGCTCCCGGGACAGAGAGTTAGAGACCCAGTACTTC. Translated, it gives CASSSRDRELETQYF. The full variable domain, rest sourced from reference TRBV9 and TRBJ2-5, is DSGVTQTPKHLITATGQRVTLRCSPRSGDLSVYWYQQSLDQGLQFLIQYYNGEERAKGNILERFSAQQFPDLHSELNLSSLELGDSALYFCASSSRDRELETQYFGPGTRLLVL.

The V and J genes are TRBV7-2 and TRBJ2-1; maybe TRBD2 (6 bases). The V gene's germline CDR1 is SGHTA and CDR2 FQGNSA. CDR3 size: 20 residues. V was pared by 6 bases and J by 0 bases, with 27 bases between. The CDR3 DNA sequence: TGTGCCAGCAGTCTCCGGTGGGGTAGCGGACGATCGAGCTCCTACAATGAGCAGTTCTTC. It is translated as CASSLRWGSGRSSSYNEQFF. The full variable domain, with the rest looked up from reference TRBV7-2 and TRBJ2-1, is GAGVSQSPSNKVTEKGKDVELRCDPISGHTALYWYRQSLGQGLEFLIYFQGNSAPDKSGLPSDRFSAERTGGSVSTLTIQRTQQEDSAVYLCASSLRWGSGRSSSYNEQFFGPGTRLTVL.

This clonotype was picked up many times. The chain couples TRBV3-1 to TRBJ2-5, with 7 bases matching TRBD2. The CDR3 length is 14 residues. Trimming cost V 5 bases and J 4 bases; bases outside gene matches: 7. Looked up from germline, CDR1 is LGHDT and CDR2 is YNNKEL (reference sequence). The CDR3 loop is CASSGLGGGETQYF. CDR3 DNA: TGTGCCAGCAGCGGACTAGGAGGTGGAGAGACCCAGTACTTC.

The sample holds many counts of this clonotype. The CDR3 loop is CASSPPLGVSYNEQFF. The DNA of the CDR3 is TGCGCCAGCAGCCCACCCCTTGGCGTCTCCTACAATGAGCAGTTCTTC. The genes are TRBV4-1 and TRBJ2-1, with no clear D. V lost 4 bases, J lost 0 bases, and 13 bases lay in between. Looked up from germline, CDR1 is MGHRA and CDR2 is YSYEKL. This CDR3 is 16 amino acids long.

This clonotype was seen only a few times. This chain links TRBV6-5 with TRBJ1-2; TRBD1 aligns across 7 bases. Per the germline V gene, CDR1 is MNHEY and CDR2 is SVGAGI. With V trimmed by 0 bases and J by 6 bases, 4 bases remained unmatched. This CDR3 is 14 amino acids long. The CDR3 loop is CASSYSGTDNGYTF. The CDR3 bases are TGTGCCAGCAGTTACTCCGGGACAGACAATGGCTACACCTTC.

The chain joins TRBV6-4 to TRBJ2-3; tentative D call: TRBD2 (6 bases). CDR3 size: 14 residues. Germline assignment: CDR1 MRHNA and CDR2 SNTAGT. V lost 8 bases and J 5 bases, leaving 17 bases between the germline ends. The CDR3 coding sequence is TGTGCCAGCTGCCTAAGCGGGCCGATAGATACGCAGTATTTT. Amino acids: CASCLSGPIDTQYF.

This clonotype has only a few counts. The rearrangement links TRBV6-6 to TRBJ2-1; D not certain. V lost 6 bases to trimming and J lost 6 bases, with 9 bases between them. Looked up from germline, CDR1 is MNHNY and CDR2 is SVGAGI (reference sequence). The CDR3 covers 12 residues. As DNA, the CDR3 is TGTGCCAGCAGCCTTGTCCTCAATGAGCAGTTCTTC. Translated, it gives CASSLVLNEQFF.

The chain employs TRBV25-1 and TRBJ2-2; TRBD1 aligns across 7 bases. The V gene's germline CDR1 is MGHDK and CDR2 SYGVNS. CDR3 length: 15 amino acids. J lost 6 bases, V lost 8 bases, and 12 bases had no gene match. The CDR3 protein is CASQEGDRESGELFF. The DNA for the CDR3 is TGTGCCAGCCAAGAGGGAGACAGGGAGTCCGGGGAGCTGTTTTTT.

This clonotype was seen a handful of times. This chain connects TRBV13 to TRBJ1-2; tentative D call: TRBD1 (6 bases). The CDR3 extends over 14 amino acids. The germline V gene has CDR1 PRHDT and CDR2 FYEKMQ (reference sequence). Trimming removed 5 bases at V and 4 bases at J, with 14 bases between. This chain's CDR3 is CASSLGQNFYGYTF. Here the CDR3 DNA reads TGTGCCAGCAGCCTCGGACAGAACTTCTATGGCTACACCTTC.

This clonotype was counted a few times. This may arise from a read error, as a much more abundant clone is one base away. V is TRBV28 and J is TRBJ1-2; D is uncertain. The CDR3 covers 13 residues. With 5 bases removed from V and 8 bases from J, the gap between germline ends came to 15 bases. Germline values: CDR1 MDHEN, CDR2 SYDVKM. CDR3 in DNA: TGTGCCAGCAGTCAAAGGGTAGTTAGCGGCTACACCTTC. Protein product: CASSQRVVSGYTF.

The chain has TRBV10-3 and TRBJ1-1; D is unclear. Per the germline V gene, CDR1 is ENHRY and CDR2 is SYGVKD. The CDR3 spans 15 residues. Deletions cut 5 bases from V and 1 base from J, with 14 bases between. CDR3 nucleotides: TGTGCCATCAGTTTGCAGGCCGAGCGGAACACTGAAGCTTTCTTT. It translates to CAISLQAERNTEAFF.

The V and J genes are TRBV5-1 and TRBJ2-2, with TRBD2 matching over 7 bases. Germline assignment: CDR1 SGHRS and CDR2 YFSETQ. The CDR3 covers 17 residues. V lost 0 bases and J lost 0; bases outside the gene matches: 5. The CDR3 DNA follows: TGCGCCAGCAGCTTGGGGTCGGGACTAACGAACACCGGGGAGCTGTTTTTT. It yields the protein CASSLGSGLTNTGELFF.

This sequence joins TRBV7-2 and TRBJ1-1; D gene unclear. The CDR3 is 14 amino acids. From germline, CDR1 is SGHTA and CDR2 FQGNSA. V was clipped by 1 base and J by 1 base, with 7 bases between them. The CDR3 DNA sequence: TGTGCCAGCAGCTTAGAAACACGGAACACTGAAGCTTTCTTT. This codes for CASSLETRNTEAFF.